This TCR beta chain is drawn from a study of CD8 T cells in Susac syndrome. TCR beta from blood CD8+ and CD4+ T cells was sequenced. Patients with stable or active relapsing-remitting disease, all of them treatment-naive, made up the multiple sclerosis controls. Random-hexamer reverse transcription was applied to about 0.45 to 1 ug RNA. TCRdb recomputed calls from the immunoSEQ multiplex PCR reads with MiXCR, one row per CDR3 protein. Of about 250,000 distinct CDR3 sequences listed, roughly 95% were seen once; the top ten hold around 0.07%. This CDR3 is 12 amino acids long. Germline V gene sequence: CDR1 SNHLY, CDR2 FYNNEI. Trimming left V 7 bases short and J 4 bases short, with 11 bases between.

The clonotype originates from a human donor with multiple sclerosis. The material sequenced was CD4+ T cells from PBMCs. The V call is TRBV2, the J call TRBJ2-7, with D hard to call. The CDR3 sequence: CASTEAQYEQYF. DNA of the CDR3: TGTGCCAGCACCGAGGCCCAGTACGAGCAGTACTTC.